This T cell receptor (beta chain) was retrieved from a study of shared clonotypes between healthy human individuals. V lost 7 bases and J lost 5; bases outside the gene matches: 8. Germline values: CDR1 SEHNR, CDR2 FQNEAQ (reference sequence). CDR3 length equals 16 residues. This table comes from immunoSEQ multiplex PCR, and its TCRdb copy is limited to in-frame clones, with some not included. Of about 330,000 clones in the sample, about nine tenths were seen once. Input material: memory CD8+ T cells sorted from blood. Specified subset: CD45RO+ cells pooled with CCR7-negative TemRA cells. V and J are TRBV7-9 and TRBJ1-6, with 10 positions matching TRBD1. The TCR comes from a young man in good health. The CDR3, as DNA: TGTGCCAGCAAGGGACAGGGGTCGTTGAATAATTCACCCCTCCACTTT. Translated: CASKGQGSLNNSPLHF.